The T cell receptor beta chain under discussion was sequenced for a study of blood T cells in healthy people across ages. A J-beta primer mix and a sample-barcoded 5' primer were used in a second PCR of about 7 to 12 cycles. Unique molecular identifiers of 12 random nucleotides labeled each cDNA. TCRdb independently ran MiXCR on the 5' RACE reads; one entry per CDR3 protein. Seen here are 650,000 or so distinct CDR3 sequences, 40% to 65% observed once, and the top ten hold roughly 14%. Regarding the study as a whole: Per million T cells, TCR beta diversity dropped roughly linearly as age increased. The unsorted PBMCs prevented any conclusive comparison of naive versus antigen-experienced cells. Relative to aged donors, long-lived donors carried more naive CD4+ cells and displayed higher diversity.

Regarding this clonotype: The target antigen is unknown.

The TCR was taken from a woman older than 75 in good health. Material: blood.

The CDR3 bases are TGCAGTGCTAGAGTTGCCCAGACCTTTAGCACAGATACGCAGTATTTT. This gives the protein CSARVAQTFSTDTQYF. The chain has TRBV20-1 and TRBJ2-3; D not certain. Per the germline V gene, CDR1 is DFQATT and CDR2 is SNEGSKA (reference sequence). The CDR3 is 16 amino acids. V dropped 1 base and J dropped 0 bases, with 14 bases sitting between them.